A selection of T cell receptor beta chains follows, all from one sample in a study of T cell responses to AZD1222 COVID-19 vaccine. The table came from immunoSEQ multiplex PCR; TCRdb's copy has only in-frame clones and leaves some out. In the table there are roughly 150,000 clones, about 91% of which are singletons. The starting material was peripheral blood, obtained on day 0 of AZD1222 vaccination. These receptors all come from an adult in good health. Both conserved end residues are part of each CDR3. A D gene is named only where the DNA matches it firmly. Some rows have no size entry. The others give once, few or many, or a class for an expanded clone.

V,J,size,length,D,DNA,CDR3
TRBV6-5,TRBJ1-5,few,15,TRBD1,TGTGCCAGCAGAACACAGGGGGCTGAAAATCAGCCCCAGCATTTT,CASRTQGAENQPQHF
TRBV27,TRBJ2-3,-,12,-,TGTGCCAGCGGGAATAGGGGAGATACGCAGTATTTT,CASGNRGDTQYF
TRBV6-5,TRBJ1-1,-,11,-,TGTGCCAGCAGTTCCGGGACTGAAGCTTTCTTT,CASSSGTEAFF
TRBV10-2,TRBJ1-6,-,14,TRBD1,TGCGCCAGTCGACAGGGGCCGAATAATTCACCCCTCCACTTT,CASRQGPNNSPLHF
TRBV5-4,TRBJ2-5,once,15,TRBD2,TGTGCCAGCAGCTTGTATGGCGGGAGGCAGGAGACCCAGTACTTC,CASSLYGGRQETQYF
TRBV5-1,TRBJ2-2,-,14,-,TGCGCCAGCAGCTTGCAGGGGCGGACCGGGGAGCTGTTTTTT,CASSLQGRTGELFF
TRBV2,TRBJ2-1,-,14,TRBD2,TGTGCCAGCAGTGAACTAGCGGGTGTCAATGAGCAGTTCTTC,CASSELAGVNEQFF
TRBV7-8,TRBJ2-4,-,19,-,TGTGCCAGCAGCGCTGGGGTATTGGAGGCAGGCATAGCCAAAAACATTCAGTACTTC,CASSAGVLEAGIAKNIQYF
TRBV19,TRBJ1-2,once,13,-,TGTGCCAGTAGTATGCGGGGTAACTATGGCTACACCTTC,CASSMRGNYGYTF
TRBV11-2,TRBJ2-4,-,13,TRBD2,TGTGCCAGCAGACTGACTAGCTTGGGCCTTCAGTACTTC,CASRLTSLGLQYF
TRBV5-1,TRBJ2-3,once,15,-,TGCGCCAGCAGCTTGGTGTCGGACAGCACAGATACGCAGTATTTT,CASSLVSDSTDTQYF
TRBV6-6,TRBJ2-7,-,15,TRBD1,TGTGCCAGCAGCCCCCGGGACAGGGGGCAGAAAGAGCAGTACTTC,CASSPRDRGQKEQYF
TRBV3-1/TRBV3-2,TRBJ2-2,-,12,-,TGTGCCAGCAGCTGGGTGGCCGGGGAGCTGTTTTTT,CASSWVAGELFF
TRBV15,TRBJ1-3,-,16,TRBD1,TGTGCCACCAGCAGAGACCAGGGGGCGTCTGGAAACACCATATATTTT,CATSRDQGASGNTIYF
TRBV15,TRBJ1-2,-,14,-,TGTGCCACCAGCGAGGAAAGAGGGGTTGGTGGCTACACCTTC,CATSEERGVGGYTF
TRBV27,TRBJ2-3,-,16,TRBD1,TGTGCCAGCAGTTTAGTATCCCCCAGGGGGACAGATACGCAGTATTTT,CASSLVSPRGTDTQYF
TRBV10-3,TRBJ1-5,-,17,-,TGTGCCATCAGTGAGTCGGCAAGGGCTGATAGCAATCAGCCCCAGCATTTT,CAISESARADSNQPQHF
TRBV6-4,TRBJ2-1,-,19,-,TGTGCCAGCAGTCGTTTTTTGTTGGGACTGGAGGGCAGGGGTAATGAGCAGTTCTTC,CASSRFLLGLEGRGNEQFF
TRBV7-2,TRBJ1-3,-,15,-,TGTGCCAGCAGCTTAGACGAAGGCTCTGGAAACACCATATATTTT,CASSLDEGSGNTIYF
TRBV3-1/TRBV3-2,TRBJ1-2,-,14,TRBD1,TGTGCCAGCAGCCATGCCCGGGACAGCTATGGCTACACCTTC,CASSHARDSYGYTF
TRBV3-1/TRBV3-2,TRBJ1-3,once,16,TRBD1,TGTGCCAGCAGCTCCGGGACAGATTATTCTGGAAACACCATATATTTT,CASSSGTDYSGNTIYF
TRBV6-5,TRBJ2-3,-,15,TRBD2,TGTGCCAGCAGAAAGGGACTAGCGGGGGTTGGAACGCAGTATTTT,CASRKGLAGVGTQYF
TRBV12-3/TRBV12-4,TRBJ2-1,once,13,-,TGTGCCAGCAGTCCTCGGACTGTCAATGAGCAGTTCTTC,CASSPRTVNEQFF
TRBV6-4,TRBJ2-3,few,16,-,TGTGCCAGCAGTGACTCGGTGGCCTCCGGCACAGATACGCAGTATTTT,CASSDSVASGTDTQYF
TRBV4-2,TRBJ2-7,-,18,TRBD2,TGTGCCAGCAGCCAAGTATACGGTGCTAGCGGGAGCTCCTACGAGCAGTACTTC,CASSQVYGASGSSYEQYF
TRBV29-1,TRBJ2-1,-,14,-,TGCAGCGCCGAGACTGAGAGCTCCTACAATGAGCAGTTCTTC,CSAETESSYNEQFF
TRBV19,TRBJ1-4,-,11,-,TGTGCCAGTAGTAGGCTTGAAAAACTGTTTTTT,CASSRLEKLFF
TRBV2,TRBJ2-5,-,12,-,TGTGCCAGCAGTGTGGGCCAAGAGACCCAGTACTTC,CASSVGQETQYF
TRBV29-1,TRBJ2-5,-,13,-,TGCAGCGTTGGTTCCAGGGGAGAAGAGACCCAGTACTTC,CSVGSRGEETQYF
TRBV7-2,TRBJ2-1,once,15,TRBD2,TGTGCCAGCAGCTTAGGACTAGCGGGAGGAGCAGAGCAGTTCTTC,CASSLGLAGGAEQFF
TRBV28,TRBJ1-2,few,12,-,TGTGCCAGCAGTTCGGGAATCTATGGCTACACCTTC,CASSSGIYGYTF
TRBV30,TRBJ1-4,-,15,-,TGTGCCTGGAGTGTACTTCAGGGGATTGCTGAAAAACTGTTTTTT,CAWSVLQGIAEKLFF
TRBV2,TRBJ1-4,-,15,-,TGTGCCAGCAGGTCCATGACAGGAACTAATGAAAAACTGTTTTTT,CASRSMTGTNEKLFF
TRBV19,TRBJ2-1,-,15,TRBD2,TGTGCCAGTTCGGCGAGCGGGGGGCCCTACAATGAGCAGTTCTTC,CASSASGGPYNEQFF
TRBV3-1/TRBV3-2,TRBJ2-5,-,14,-,TGTGCCAGCAGCCAAGATGGGTCTAGGGAGACCCAGTACTTC,CASSQDGSRETQYF
TRBV19,TRBJ1-6,-,20,-,TGTGCCACTCAGAGCGGCCCCTCCCTACAGGGCAGGGTGAATAATTCACCCCTCCACTTT,CATQSGPSLQGRVNNSPLHF
TRBV4-2,TRBJ1-2,-,14,TRBD1,TGTGCCAGCAGCCAAGGGGACAGCTCATATGGCTACACCTTC,CASSQGDSSYGYTF
TRBV5-1,TRBJ1-3,-,15,-,TGCGCCAGCAGCTTGGGGCGGCCCTCTGGAAACACCATATATTTT,CASSLGRPSGNTIYF
TRBV7-7,TRBJ1-4,-,16,TRBD1,TGTGCCAGCAGCGAGGGACAGGGGGCAACTAATGAAAAACTGTTTTTT,CASSEGQGATNEKLFF
TRBV28,TRBJ2-7,-,14,-,TGTGCCAGCAGTCAACAGACTACTCTCTACGAGCAGTACTTC,CASSQQTTLYEQYF
TRBV6-5,TRBJ1-5,-,15,TRBD1,TGTGCCAGCAGTTATAGACAGGGAGGTTCTCAGCCCCAGCATTTT,CASSYRQGGSQPQHF
TRBV3-1/TRBV3-2,TRBJ2-7,-,15,-,TGTGCCAGCAGCCAAGCGGGCGGTTTCTCCTACGAGCAGTACTTC,CASSQAGGFSYEQYF
TRBV13,TRBJ1-4,-,13,-,TGTGCCAGCAGCTTTAGACAAGGTGAAAAACTGTTTTTT,CASSFRQGEKLFF
TRBV7-9,TRBJ2-4,once,17,-,TGTGCCAGCAGCTTAACAGGACTGCAATTAGCCAAAAACATTCAGTACTTC,CASSLTGLQLAKNIQYF
TRBV5-1,TRBJ1-2,-,14,-,TGCGCCAGCAGCTTGGAGGTGGGAGGGAAGGGCTACACCTTC,CASSLEVGGKGYTF
TRBV7-9,TRBJ1-4,-,14,-,TGTGCCAGCAGCTTAGGTGGGGTCGAGGAAAAACTGTTTTTT,CASSLGGVEEKLFF